This TCR beta chain was recorded in a study of OX40 agonist ivuxolimab in advanced cancers. Background on the study: The group had a mean age of 60 years, ranged from roughly 23 to 79, and was 80% to 85% male. One hepatocellular carcinoma and a couple of cutaneous melanoma patients partially responded. Study-level findings and limits: There was clonal expansion of CD4+ and CD8+ blood T cells by week 6 at 0.1 to 3.0 mg/kg.

Points on this clone: The target antigen is unknown.

The V gene lost 3 bases and the J gene lost 7 bases, with 9 bases spanning the gap. CDR3 length: 13 residues. The germline CDR1 and CDR2 sequences are KGHSH and LQKENI. Profiled with immunoSEQ multiplex PCR; TCRdb holds only in-frame clones, not every one. This sample has some 50,000 clones, with 70% to 90% found just once. The chain links TRBV18 to TRBJ1-4; D remains unclear. The origin of this receptor is an adult with an advanced solid tumor such as melanoma, head and neck, liver or kidney cancer. The input for sequencing was CD4+ or CD8+ T cells sorted from blood, taken in a trial of the OX40 agonist ivuxolimab. The CDR3 nucleotides are TGTGCCAGCTCACCGGGGAGAGGTGAAAAACTGTTTTTT. Its protein is CASSPGRGEKLFF.